This section outlines one TCR beta chain sequence together with its context. Germline V gene lookup returns CDR1 SGDLS and CDR2 YYNGEE. The CDR3 consists of 14 residues. The V and J ends lost 5 bases and 0 bases, in that order; junction bases with no gene match: 4. In the original analysis: It was from reference gene primer amplification that nucleated cell counts were estimated. The protocol was immunoSEQ multiplex PCR, while the TCRdb copy is restricted to in-frame clones and leaves out a portion. Clone size and V and J calls were adopted from that table, with D and trimming inferred from the DNA. Of about 150,000 clones in the sample, less than 95% were seen once. This sample is part of a study of blood T cell repertoires in COVID-19.

The chain links TRBV9 to TRBJ1-2, with 7 bases matching TRBD1. Input material: peripheral blood. This sequence was found in a man between 50 and 59 years old with acute or convalescent COVID-19. CDR3 nucleotides: TGTGCCAGCAGTGGGACAGCGTCTAACTATGGCTACACCTTC. This sequence encodes CASSGTASNYGYTF.